A single sample gave rise to the 11 T cell receptor beta chains below, sequenced in a study of blood T cell repertoires in COVID-19 (dated by TCRdb to between 2020 and 2021). Receptor libraries were prepared by the immunoSEQ multiplex PCR assay. The table comes from immuneACCESS by way of TCRdb, which keeps in-frame sequences with V and J called. Part of the clones is missing from these tables; in studies checked, under half for an unresolved V gene and the rest for unknown reasons. This sample is represented by roughly 280,000 clones; over 75% of them were singletons. The ten largest clones represent about 11% of the sample. The sample was peripheral blood. These TCRs come from a woman aged 65 to 85 with acute or convalescent COVID-19.

The gene calls are TRBV6-6 and TRBJ2-7; 10 bases match TRBD1. The V gene end was trimmed by 0 bases and the J gene end by 5 bases; junction bases not matched to a gene: 7. This CDR3 has 16 residues. Germline values: CDR1 MNHNY, CDR2 SVGAGI (reference sequence). CDR3 in amino acids: CASSYSMGQGWDEQYF. CDR3 bases: TGTGCCAGCAGTTACTCTATGGGACAGGGGTGGGACGAGCAGTACTTC.

The chain has TRBV5-6 and TRBJ2-1; D gene uncertain. The length of the CDR3 is 15 residues. Germline-derived CDR1 and CDR2 are SGHDT and YYEEEE. Trimming shortened V by 4 bases and J by 1 base, and 12 bases separated the two germline ends. CDR3 sequence reads: CASSASLKSYNEQFF. The CDR3 DNA is TGTGCCAGCAGCGCTAGTCTTAAATCCTACAATGAGCAGTTCTTC.

This chain connects TRBV5-5 to TRBJ1-1; D remains ambiguous. V lost 3 bases to trimming and J lost 1 base, with 10 bases between them. The CDR3 length is 14 residues. Germline CDR1 reads SGHKS; CDR2 reads YYEKEE (reference sequence). The CDR3 nucleotides are TGTGCCAGCAGCTATCGACGGGAGAACACTGAAGCTTTCTTT. Its translation is CASSYRRENTEAFF.

The chain uses TRBV7-9 and TRBJ1-4; TRBD1 aligns across 7 bases. The germline CDR1 and CDR2 sequences are SEHNR and FQNEAQ (reference sequence). The CDR3 loop spans 14 amino acids. Unmatched junction bases numbered 8, after V lost 5 bases and J lost 8 bases. In DNA form, the CDR3 reads TGTGCCAGCAGCCTGGGACAGACAGTCGAAAAACTGTTTTTT. It is translated as CASSLGQTVEKLFF.

The chain couples TRBV27 to TRBJ2-2; 10 nucleotides align to TRBD1. Germline values: CDR1 MNHEY, CDR2 SMNVEV (reference sequence). This CDR3 has 15 amino acids. V shed 2 bases and J 7 bases; nucleotides not matched to a gene: 4. CDR3 bases: TGTGCCAGCAGTTTAGGGACAGGGGCCTTCGGGGAGCTGTTTTTT. Its protein product is CASSLGTGAFGELFF.

The rearrangement links TRBV5-1 to TRBJ2-3; 9 bases line up with TRBD1. Germline loops: CDR1 SGHRS, CDR2 YFSETQ. The CDR3 is 16 amino acids. The trim removed 4 bases at V and 3 bases at J, leaving 9 bases unmatched. In DNA, the CDR3 is TGCGCCAGCAGCGGACAGGGGCTCCAAGGTACAGATACGCAGTATTTT. Its protein product is CASSGQGLQGTDTQYF. The full variable domain, with the rest looked up from reference TRBV5-1 and TRBJ2-3, is KAGVTQTPRYLIKTRGQQVTLSCSPISGHRSVSWYQQTPGQGLQFLFEYFSETQRNKGNFPGRFSGRQFSNSRSEMNVSTLELGDSALYLCASSGQGLQGTDTQYFGPGTRLTVL.

The V and J genes are TRBV7-8 and TRBJ1-6; 7 bases match TRBD1. The CDR3 is 15 residues long. J gave up 3 bases and V 4 bases, and 3 bases lay outside the gene matches. The V gene's germline CDR1 is SGHVS and CDR2 FQNEAQ. For the CDR3, the DNA is TGTGCCAGCAGCTCCAGACAGGGCTATAATTCACCCCTCCACTTT. It yields the protein CASSSRQGYNSPLHF. The full variable domain, with the rest looked up from reference TRBV7-8 and TRBJ1-6, is GAGVSQSPRYKVAKRGQDVALRCDPISGHVSLFWYQQALGQGPEFLTYFQNEAQLDKSGLPSDRFFAERPEGSVSTLKIQRTQQEDSAVYLCASSSRQGYNSPLHFGNGTRLTVT.

This chain links TRBV6-1 with TRBJ2-7; D is unresolved. Germline V lookup: CDR1 MNHNS, CDR2 SASEGT. V shed 0 bases and J shed 6 bases, with 12 bases lying between them. The CDR3 covers 14 residues. CDR3 amino acids: CASSEAQSLAEQYF. In DNA, the CDR3 is TGTGCCAGCAGTGAAGCGCAATCCCTGGCCGAGCAGTACTTC.

The chain employs TRBV9 and TRBJ2-2; D perhaps matches TRBD2 (5 bases). CDR3 length equals 15 residues. Germline CDR1 SGDLS, CDR2 YYNGEE. Trimming took 4 bases from V and 2 from J, leaving 12 bases between them. The DNA for the CDR3 is TGTGCCAGCAGCTCCAGGACTCGCAACACCGGGGAGCTGTTTTTT. It encodes CASSSRTRNTGELFF.

This clone was counted only a few times. The rearrangement uses TRBV7-8 and TRBJ2-2, with D tentatively TRBD1 (5 bases). In germline, CDR1 is SGHVS, CDR2 FQNEAQ. V lost 1 base and J lost 0, with 9 bases in between. This CDR3 region has 16 residues. CDR3 residues: CASSLGLTANTGELFF. The CDR3 DNA is TGTGCCAGCAGCTTAGGCCTGACAGCGAACACCGGGGAGCTGTTTTTT.

The V gene is TRBV30, the J gene TRBJ2-7; D ambiguous. Deletions cut 0 bases from V and 7 bases from J, with 25 bases between. This CDR3 has 17 amino acids. CDR1 is GTSNPN, CDR2 SVGIG, per germline (reference sequence). The CDR3 loop is CAWSVRLRPRFGWEQYF. The CDR3 region has the DNA TGTGCCTGGAGTGTAAGGTTAAGGCCCAGGTTTGGGTGGGAGCAGTACTTC.